This TCR beta chain was identified in a study of cytomegalovirus exposure and HLA in healthy donors. Primers: 60 Vbeta forward and 13 Jbeta reverse. Original processing methods: As a later analysis found, there were approximately 80 million unique TCR beta chains, of which some 9.9 million were shared. TCRdb's copy holds only in-frame clones and misses some; the assay was immunoSEQ multiplex PCR. V and J calls and clone size follow that table, whereas D and trimming were derived from the DNA. This table holds 150,000 to 200,000 clones, 70% to 90% found once. Trimming took off 0 bases at V and 14 bases at J, with 16 bases between the two ends. This CDR3 comprises 13 residues. Germline CDR1 is SGHRS and CDR2 is YFSETQ.

The sample consisted of PBMCs. The receptor was isolated from a young man in good health and CMV-seropositive. The chain employs TRBV5-1 and TRBJ2-3; no firm D call. This CDR3 reads CASSLVAPRAPYF. The CDR3 nucleotides read TGCGCCAGCAGCTTGGTCGCGCCCCGCGCCCCGTATTTT.